This T cell receptor (beta chain) is from a study of cytomegalovirus exposure and HLA in healthy donors. In the study overall: The roughly 130 validation repertoires, a later analysis reported, used the same platform as the roughly 730 repertoires from the first cohort. Study-wide results and limits: Reports described diagnosis of cytomegalovirus status by the classifier as highly specific and sensitive. Cytomegalovirus-associated TCR beta chains were listed, numbering under 200.

The table came from immunoSEQ multiplex PCR; TCRdb's copy has only in-frame clones and leaves some out. The data hold about 170,000 clones, with about 86% observed a single time. Regarding this clone: What it binds is not known.

Separation from the roughly 670-subject first cohort characterized the approximately 130-subject validation cohort, to which the donors belonged. The specimen was PBMCs. The sequence derives from a woman in her twenties or thirties in good health and CMV-seronegative.

CDR3 loop: CASSLAGTGNYNEQFF. The CDR3 coding sequence is TGTGCCAGCAGCTTAGCTGGGACAGGAAACTACAATGAGCAGTTCTTC. The V and J genes are TRBV7-9 and TRBJ2-1; 8 bases are a match to TRBD1. The CDR3 runs 16 residues. The V segment lost 0 bases and the J segment 3 bases; nucleotides outside the gene matches: 4. Germline CDR1 reads SEHNR; CDR2 reads FQNEAQ (reference sequence).